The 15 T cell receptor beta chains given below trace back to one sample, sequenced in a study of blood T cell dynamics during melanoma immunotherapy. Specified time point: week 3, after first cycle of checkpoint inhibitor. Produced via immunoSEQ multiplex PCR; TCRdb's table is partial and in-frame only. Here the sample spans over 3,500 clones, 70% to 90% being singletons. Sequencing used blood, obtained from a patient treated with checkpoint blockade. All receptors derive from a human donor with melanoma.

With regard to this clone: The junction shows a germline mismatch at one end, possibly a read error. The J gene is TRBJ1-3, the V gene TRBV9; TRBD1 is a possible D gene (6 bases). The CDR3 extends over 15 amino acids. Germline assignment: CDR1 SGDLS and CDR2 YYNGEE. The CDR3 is CASSVDFSSRGAKRF. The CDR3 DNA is TGTGCCAGCAGCGTAGATTTTTCCTCCCGGGGGGCTAAACGATTT.

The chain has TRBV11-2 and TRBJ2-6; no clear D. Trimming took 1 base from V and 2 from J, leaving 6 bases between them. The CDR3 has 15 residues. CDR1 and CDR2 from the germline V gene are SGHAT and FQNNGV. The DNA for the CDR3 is TGTGCCAGCAGCTTAGGGGTGACTGGGGCCAACGTCCTGACTTTC. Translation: CASSLGVTGANVLTF. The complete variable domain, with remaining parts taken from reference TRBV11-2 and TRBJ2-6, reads EAGVAQSPRYKIIEKRQSVAFWCNPISGHATLYWYQQILGQGPKLLIQFQNNGVVDDSQLPKDRFSAERLKGVDSTLKIQPAKLEDSAVYLCASSLGVTGANVLTFGAGSRLTVL.

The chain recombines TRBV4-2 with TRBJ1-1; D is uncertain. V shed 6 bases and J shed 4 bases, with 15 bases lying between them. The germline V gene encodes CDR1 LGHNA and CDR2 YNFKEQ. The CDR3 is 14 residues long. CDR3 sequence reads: CASSPFGERTEAFF. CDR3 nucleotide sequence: TGTGCCAGCAGTCCTTTTGGGGAGCGCACTGAAGCTTTCTTT.

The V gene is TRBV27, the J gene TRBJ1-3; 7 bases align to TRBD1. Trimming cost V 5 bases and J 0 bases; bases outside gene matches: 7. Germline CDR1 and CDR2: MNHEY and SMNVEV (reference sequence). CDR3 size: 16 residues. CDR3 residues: CASSRGDRYSGNTIYF. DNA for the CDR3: TGTGCCAGCAGTCGGGGGGACAGATACTCTGGAAACACCATATATTTT.

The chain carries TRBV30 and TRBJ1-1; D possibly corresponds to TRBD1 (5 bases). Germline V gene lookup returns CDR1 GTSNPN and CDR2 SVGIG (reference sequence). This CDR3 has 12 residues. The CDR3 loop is CAIGVQNTEAFF. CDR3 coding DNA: TGTGCTATAGGGGTACAGAACACTGAAGCTTTCTTT.

The CDR3 DNA follows: TGTGCCAGCAGCGGAGGAGGACAGGCGGGAAACACCATATATTTT. Its translation is CASSGGGQAGNTIYF. This chain connects TRBV7-2 to TRBJ1-3, with 7 bases fitting TRBD1. Trimming cost V 5 bases and J 4 bases; bases outside gene matches: 8. The V gene's germline CDR1 is SGHTA and CDR2 FQGNSA. The CDR3 runs to 15 residues.

The CDR3 DNA reads as TGTGCCAGCTCACCACGGTCAGGGGACATGAACACTGAAGCTTTCTTT. Residues: CASSPRSGDMNTEAFF. The rearrangement joins TRBV18 to TRBJ1-1, with D possibly TRBD1 on 6 matching bases. The CDR3 runs 16 residues. Germline V gene sequence: CDR1 KGHSH, CDR2 LQKENI. V was shortened by 1 base and J by 0 bases, with 12 bases between the two germline ends.

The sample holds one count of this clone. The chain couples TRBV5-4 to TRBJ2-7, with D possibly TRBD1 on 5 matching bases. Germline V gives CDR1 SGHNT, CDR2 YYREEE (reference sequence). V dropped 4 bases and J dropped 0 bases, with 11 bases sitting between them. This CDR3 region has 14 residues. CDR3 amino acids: CASSPPGSSYEQYF. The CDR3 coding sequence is TGTGCCAGCAGCCCCCCAGGGTCCTCCTACGAGCAGTACTTC.

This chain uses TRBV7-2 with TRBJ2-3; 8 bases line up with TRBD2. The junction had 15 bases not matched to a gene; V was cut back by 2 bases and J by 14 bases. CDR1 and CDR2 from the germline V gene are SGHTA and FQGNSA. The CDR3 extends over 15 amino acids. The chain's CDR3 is CASSLNAAGANLGYF. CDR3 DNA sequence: TGTGCCAGCAGCTTAAACGCAGCGGGGGCCAATCTTGGGTATTTT.

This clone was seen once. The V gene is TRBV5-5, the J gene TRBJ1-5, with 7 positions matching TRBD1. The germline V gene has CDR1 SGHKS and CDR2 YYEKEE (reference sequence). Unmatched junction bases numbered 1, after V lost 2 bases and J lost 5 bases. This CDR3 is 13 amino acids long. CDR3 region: CASSFQGDQPQHF. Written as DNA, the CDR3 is TGTGCCAGCAGCTTTCAGGGGGATCAGCCCCAGCATTTT.

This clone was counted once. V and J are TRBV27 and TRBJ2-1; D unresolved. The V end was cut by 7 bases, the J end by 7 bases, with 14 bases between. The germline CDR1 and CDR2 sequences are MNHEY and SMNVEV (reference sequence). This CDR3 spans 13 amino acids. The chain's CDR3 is CASTTSYTNEQFF. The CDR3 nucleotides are TGTGCCAGCACCACCTCCTATACAAATGAGCAGTTCTTC.

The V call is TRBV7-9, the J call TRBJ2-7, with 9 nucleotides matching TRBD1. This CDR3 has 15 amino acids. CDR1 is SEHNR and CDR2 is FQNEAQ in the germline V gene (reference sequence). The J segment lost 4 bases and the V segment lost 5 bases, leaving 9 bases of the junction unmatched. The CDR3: CASSKGTGSNYEQYF. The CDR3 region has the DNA TGTGCCAGCAGCAAAGGGACAGGGAGTAATTACGAGCAGTACTTC.

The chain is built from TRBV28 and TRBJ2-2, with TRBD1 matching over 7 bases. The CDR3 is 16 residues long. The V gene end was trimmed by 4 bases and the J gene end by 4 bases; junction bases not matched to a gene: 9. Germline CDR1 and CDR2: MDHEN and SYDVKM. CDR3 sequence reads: CASSYHRDRSTGELFF. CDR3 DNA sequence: TGTGCCAGCAGTTATCACCGGGACAGAAGCACCGGGGAGCTGTTTTTT.

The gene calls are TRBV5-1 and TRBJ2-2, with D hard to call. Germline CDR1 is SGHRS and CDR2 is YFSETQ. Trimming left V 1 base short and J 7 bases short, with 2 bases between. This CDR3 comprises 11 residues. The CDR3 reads CASSLNGELFF. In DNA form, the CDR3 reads TGCGCCAGCAGCTTGAACGGGGAGCTGTTTTTT.

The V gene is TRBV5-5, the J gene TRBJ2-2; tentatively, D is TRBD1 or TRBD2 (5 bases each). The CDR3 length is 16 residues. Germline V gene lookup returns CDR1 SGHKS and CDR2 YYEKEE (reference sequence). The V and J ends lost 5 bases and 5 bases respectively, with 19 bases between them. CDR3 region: CASRATPGPRTGELFF. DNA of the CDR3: TGTGCCAGCAGGGCTACTCCGGGACCCCGAACCGGGGAGCTGTTTTTT.